This T cell receptor beta chain was retrieved from a study of T cell clusters in autoimmune cytopenias. Overall study results and limits: TRB repertoire shifts in secondary cytopenia and chronic lymphocytic leukemia mostly reflected lymphoma, not autoimmunity. Primary autoimmune cytopenia patients seemingly lacked the physiological T cell clusters found in healthy donors. A dominant lymphoma-associated repertoire apparently masked the cluster-lack signature in secondary cytopenia versus chronic lymphocytic leukemia.

TRB was amplified by touch-down multiplex PCR, primer pools A and B combined. TCRdb reworked the multiplex PCR reads into one entry per CDR3 protein, no DNA. The repertoire table contains some 4,700 distinct CDR3 sequences. Germline values: CDR1 KGHDR, CDR2 SFDVKD. This CDR3 region has 12 residues. By frequency, this clonotype registers medium-sized. Its antigen remains unidentified. TRB amplification used 250 ng of peripheral blood genomic DNA. The receptor was derived from a human donor with an autoimmune cytopenia or autoimmune hepatitis (not recorded which). V and J are TRBV24-1 and TRBJ2-1; TCRdb reports TRBD2, a call that lacks DNA to check it against. The sequencing sample was made of peripheral blood. The chain's CDR3 is CATGTTLNEQFF.